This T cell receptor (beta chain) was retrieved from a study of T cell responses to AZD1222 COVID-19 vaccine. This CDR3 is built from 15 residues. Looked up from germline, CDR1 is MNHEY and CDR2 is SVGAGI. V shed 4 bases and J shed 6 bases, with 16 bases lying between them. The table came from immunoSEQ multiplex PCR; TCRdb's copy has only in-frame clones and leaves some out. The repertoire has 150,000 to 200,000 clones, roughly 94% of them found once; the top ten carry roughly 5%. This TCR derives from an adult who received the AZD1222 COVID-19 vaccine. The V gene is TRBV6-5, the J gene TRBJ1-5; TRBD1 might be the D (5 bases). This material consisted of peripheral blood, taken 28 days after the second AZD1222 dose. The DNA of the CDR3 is TGTGCCAGCAGTTCCTCGGGGGTTGCCACTCAGCCCCAGCATTTT. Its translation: CASSSSGVATQPQHF.